The 31 T cell receptor beta chains given below trace back to one sample, sequenced in a study of blood T cell repertoires in COVID-19. TCRdb keeps only in-frame clones here, not all; method: immunoSEQ multiplex PCR. The table has 45,000 to 55,000 clones, around 68% seen once. The sequencing sample was made of peripheral blood. These receptors were taken from a woman in her 70s with acute or convalescent COVID-19.

The J gene is TRBJ2-7, the V gene TRBV6-7; weak D call: TRBD2 (6 bases). TRBV6-7 is known as an ORF, though its function is uncertain. CDR3 length equals 16 residues. Trimming removed 2 bases from V and 3 bases from J, with 17 bases in between. The CDR3 here is CASSYQTSQGGYEQYF. DNA for the CDR3: TGTGCCAGCAGTTACCAAACTAGCCAGGGAGGCTACGAGCAGTACTTC.

The chain combines TRBV19 with TRBJ1-2, with 10 nucleotides matching TRBD1. The CDR3 runs 15 residues. J was trimmed by 8 bases and V by 0 bases; bases with no gene match: 6. CDR1 LNHDA and CDR2 SQIVND come from the germline V gene (reference sequence). CDR3 sequence: CASSIEGTGVRGYTF. Written as DNA, the CDR3 is TGTGCCAGTAGTATAGAGGGGACAGGGGTTCGCGGCTACACCTTC.

The rearrangement uses TRBV6-2 or TRBV6-3 and TRBJ1-4; TRBD1 is a possible D gene (5 bases). V gave up 5 bases and J gave up 8 bases, with 18 bases separating them. Germline V lookup: CDR1 MNHEY, CDR2 SVGEGT. The CDR3 loop spans 15 amino acids. In DNA, the CDR3 is TGTGCCAGCAGTCAGACGACAGAGGAGAACGAAAAACTGTTTTTT. Translated, it gives CASSQTTEENEKLFF.

The chain recombines TRBV11-2 with TRBJ1-4; TRBD1 is a possible D gene (6 bases). Per the germline V gene, CDR1 is SGHAT and CDR2 is FQNNGV. Trimming took 4 bases from V and 6 from J, leaving 12 bases between them. The CDR3 sequence is 14 residues long. For the CDR3, the DNA is TGTGCCAGCAGCTCAGGGGCCTTATATGAAAAACTGTTTTTT. Protein product: CASSSGALYEKLFF.

The CDR3 reads CASKTFQGRPISPLHF. The CDR3 DNA is TGTGCCAGCAAAACTTTCCAGGGGCGTCCTATTTCACCCCTCCACTTT. The V call is TRBV2, the J call TRBJ1-6; maybe TRBD1 (6 bases). This CDR3 comprises 16 residues. Germline assignment: CDR1 SNHLY and CDR2 FYNNEI. V was shortened by 7 bases and J by 9 bases, with 22 bases between the two germline ends.

The chain links TRBV5-1 to TRBJ1-1; no clear D. Between the trimmed V and J ends, which lost 4 bases and 8 bases, there was a span of 9 bases. Per the germline V gene, CDR1 is SGHRS and CDR2 is YFSETQ. This CDR3 contains 11 residues. Written as DNA, the CDR3 is TGCGCCAGCAGCCTCGGCAGGGAAGCTTTCTTT. This gives the protein CASSLGREAFF.

The rearrangement links TRBV19 to TRBJ1-5, with D unclear. Germline loops: CDR1 LNHDA, CDR2 SQIVND (reference sequence). V lost 3 bases and J 0 bases, leaving 3 bases between the germline ends. The CDR3 is 13 amino acids. CDR3 sequence: CASSISSNQPQHF. The CDR3 coding sequence is TGTGCCAGTAGTATCAGTAGCAATCAGCCCCAGCATTTT. Together with reference TRBV19 and TRBJ1-5, the CDR3 gives the full variable domain: DGGITQSPKYLFRKEGQNVTLSCEQNLNHDAMYWYRQDPGQGLRLIYYSQIVNDFQKGDIAEGYSVSREKKESFPLTVTSAQKNPTAFYLCASSISSNQPQHFGDGTRLSIL.

The chain is built from TRBV28 and TRBJ2-2; a possible D gene is TRBD2 (7 bases). Germline loops: CDR1 MDHEN, CDR2 SYDVKM. V lost 2 bases and J lost 2, with 15 bases in between. This CDR3 comprises 17 residues. This chain's CDR3 is CASSLHRAGQNTGELFF. CDR3 bases: TGTGCCAGCAGTTTACATAGAGCGGGACAAAACACCGGGGAGCTGTTTTTT.

This sequence joins TRBV12-3 or TRBV12-4 and TRBJ2-1; no firm D call. V lost 8 bases and J 0 bases, leaving 8 bases between the germline ends. This CDR3 is built from 13 residues. The CDR3 nucleotides read TGTGCCAGCGCCAAGAGCTCCTACAATGAGCAGTTCTTC. Translating it yields CASAKSSYNEQFF.

This sequence joins TRBV7-3 and TRBJ2-1; possibly TRBD2 for D (7 bases). V was pared by 3 bases and J by 8 bases, with 11 bases between. Germline loops: CDR1 SGHTA, CDR2 FQGTGA. This CDR3 is built from 13 residues. The CDR3 sequence is CASSFRGGDEQFF. In nucleotides, the CDR3 is TGTGCCAGCAGCTTTAGGGGGGGCGATGAGCAGTTCTTC.

This clone was picked up a small number of times. The chain carries TRBV19 and TRBJ1-5, with D possibly being TRBD1 (5 bases). CDR1 is LNHDA and CDR2 is SQIVND in the germline V gene (reference sequence). The CDR3 runs 14 residues. V was shortened by 4 bases and J by 1 base, with 8 bases between the two germline ends. The CDR3 nucleotides are TGTGCCAGTAGTAAGGGGCGGAGCAATCAGCCCCAGCATTTT. Translation: CASSKGRSNQPQHF.

V and J are TRBV3-1 (or the pseudogene TRBV3-2) and TRBJ2-7; 7 nucleotides line up with TRBD2. After removal of 5 bases from V and 0 bases from J, the junction contained 4 bases not matched to a gene. CDR3 length: 14 residues. CDR1 is LGHDT and CDR2 is YNNKEL in the germline V gene (reference sequence). The CDR3 loop is CASSSQRDSYEQYF. The CDR3 bases are TGTGCCAGCAGCTCCCAGCGGGACTCCTACGAGCAGTACTTC.

The genes are TRBV27 and TRBJ1-1; D might be TRBD1 (6 bases). V was clipped by 5 bases and J by 5 bases, with 12 bases between them. The germline gives CDR1 MNHEY, CDR2 SMNVEV (reference sequence). This CDR3 has 13 residues. CDR3 loop: CASSISQGTEAFF. CDR3 coding DNA: TGTGCCAGCAGTATCTCTCAGGGGACTGAAGCTTTCTTT.

This chain uses TRBV5-1 with TRBJ2-3; D may be TRBD2 (6 bases). CDR1 and CDR2 from the germline V gene are SGHRS and YFSETQ. V was clipped by 4 bases and J by 0 bases, with 9 bases between them. CDR3 length: 14 amino acids. CDR3 in DNA: TGCGCCAGCAGCCTAGGGACTAGCACAGATACGCAGTATTTT. Translated, it gives CASSLGTSTDTQYF.

The CDR3 sequence: CAWSRQINYEQYF. The CDR3 DNA reads TGTGCCTGGAGCCGACAGATCAACTACGAGCAGTACTTC. The rearrangement uses TRBV30 and TRBJ2-7; tentatively, D is TRBD1 (5 bases). V lost 3 bases and J 3 bases, leaving 12 bases between the germline ends. This CDR3 spans 13 amino acids. The germline V gene has CDR1 GTSNPN and CDR2 SVGIG (reference sequence).

This clone was seen a few times. This chain links TRBV5-6 with TRBJ2-3, with TRBD2 matching over 13 bases. J lost 3 bases, V lost 4 bases, and 11 bases had no gene match. This CDR3 contains 18 residues. The germline gives CDR1 SGHDT, CDR2 YYEEEE. The CDR3 DNA reads TGTGCCAGCAGCCCTGGACTAGCGGGGGAGAAAGGGACAGATACGCAGTATTTT. Protein product: CASSPGLAGEKGTDTQYF.

This clone was observed a few times. The chain uses TRBV7-6 and TRBJ2-1; TRBD2 is a possible D gene (6 bases). Trimming removed 0 bases from V and 7 bases from J, with 19 bases in between. Germline CDR1 and CDR2: SGHVS and FNYEAQ. The CDR3 length is 17 residues. Here the CDR3 DNA reads TGTGCCAGCAGCTTAGCCCCTTCGTGGCGGGGCCCAAATGAGCAGTTCTTC. Protein sequence: CASSLAPSWRGPNEQFF.

This chain uses TRBV28 with TRBJ1-2; perhaps TRBD1 as D (5 bases). Per the germline V gene, CDR1 is MDHEN and CDR2 is SYDVKM. The CDR3 is 12 amino acids. Trimming took off 10 bases at V and 4 bases at J, with 13 bases between the two ends. The CDR3 protein is CATGFAGYGYTF. The CDR3 DNA reads TGTGCCACAGGGTTTGCAGGCTATGGCTACACCTTC.

The V gene is TRBV27, the J gene TRBJ2-1; 8 bases fit TRBD2. Germline CDR1 MNHEY, CDR2 SMNVEV (reference sequence). This CDR3 comprises 15 residues. Losses at the gene ends were 6 bases for V and 4 bases for J; bases not matched to a gene: 8. CDR3 amino acids: CASSPRPGGYNEQFF. In DNA, the CDR3 is TGTGCCAGCAGCCCCCGGCCGGGAGGGTACAATGAGCAGTTCTTC.

This rearrangement joins TRBV11-2 to TRBJ2-7, with 11 bases matching TRBD2. CDR1 is SGHAT and CDR2 is FQNNGV in the germline V gene. The CDR3 runs to 18 residues. V lost 6 bases and J lost 5; bases outside the gene matches: 18. The CDR3 protein is CASSQLASGRSPTHEQYF. CDR3 coding DNA: TGTGCCAGCAGTCAACTGGCTAGCGGGAGGTCCCCTACCCACGAGCAGTACTTC.

The sample holds one count of this clone. V and J are TRBV10-2 and TRBJ1-2; TRBD1 is a possible D gene (6 bases). The CDR3 sequence is 14 residues long. From germline, CDR1 is WSHSY and CDR2 SAAADI. V gave up 10 bases and J gave up 3 bases, with 18 bases separating them. As DNA, the CDR3 is TGCGCCACCAGGGGCTGGGGGCAGGACTATGGCTACACCTTC. Residues: CATRGWGQDYGYTF.

This clone has only a few counts. The chain combines TRBV28 with TRBJ2-5; 10 bases align to TRBD1. J lost 4 bases, V lost 4 bases, and 6 bases had no gene match. The CDR3 covers 15 residues. Germline lookup yields CDR1 MDHEN and CDR2 SYDVKM. The CDR3 reads CASSSSGQGSETQYF. CDR3 coding DNA: TGTGCCAGCAGTTCATCGGGACAGGGGTCAGAGACCCAGTACTTC.

This chain connects TRBV5-6 to TRBJ2-6; D may be TRBD1 (5 bases). Germline loops: CDR1 SGHDT, CDR2 YYEEEE. The CDR3 runs 16 residues. Trimming cost V 3 bases and J 2 bases, with 12 bases left between them. For the CDR3, the DNA is TGTGCCAGCAGCTCCACAGGAGTCGCTGGGGCCAACGTCCTGACTTTC. Translated: CASSSTGVAGANVLTF.

The chain is built from TRBV10-3 and TRBJ2-3, with 9 bases lining up with TRBD1. CDR3 length: 15 amino acids. CDR1 is ENHRY, CDR2 SYGVKD, per germline. V lost 11 bases and J lost 0; bases outside the gene matches: 9. CDR3 nucleotides: TGTGCCGTACGACAGGGGGGGTCTAGCACAGATACGCAGTATTTT. Translated, it gives CAVRQGGSSTDTQYF.

The chain combines TRBV6-6 with TRBJ2-2; a possible D gene is TRBD2 (5 bases). Germline values: CDR1 MNHNY, CDR2 SVGAGI (reference sequence). Trimming cost V 10 bases and J 6 bases, with 9 bases left between them. This CDR3 spans 11 amino acids. The CDR3 protein is CATYGAGELFF. The DNA for the CDR3 is TGTGCCACATACGGGGCCGGGGAGCTGTTTTTT.

There are a few counts of this clone. The V and J genes are TRBV27 and TRBJ1-6; weak D call: TRBD1 (5 bases). V lost 1 base, J lost 10 bases, and 11 bases lay in between. This CDR3 has 14 amino acids. Germline CDR1 reads MNHEY; CDR2 reads SMNVEV (reference sequence). The DNA of the CDR3 is TGTGCCAGCAGTTTATACCCAGGGCACTCACCCCTCCACTTT. It yields the protein CASSLYPGHSPLHF.

The sample holds one count of this clone. The rearrangement links TRBV5-6 to TRBJ2-3; a weak D match, TRBD2 (7 bases). The CDR3 contains 15 residues. Trimming took off 3 bases at V and 4 bases at J, with 15 bases between the two ends. Germline values: CDR1 SGHDT, CDR2 YYEEEE. The CDR3: CASSWGGPRADTQYF. The CDR3 DNA reads TGTGCCAGCAGCTGGGGGGGCCCCAGGGCAGATACGCAGTATTTT.

This clone was seen just once. The rearrangement links TRBV7-8 to TRBJ2-7, with D perhaps matching TRBD2 (6 bases). This CDR3 contains 19 residues. V gave up 6 bases and J gave up 5 bases, with 32 bases separating them. The germline V gene encodes CDR1 SGHVS and CDR2 FQNEAQ. In DNA form, the CDR3 reads TGTGCCAGCAGTACGGGCAGGGTACCAGCGGGCCTAGCTCGCCACGAGCAGTACTTC. Protein: CASSTGRVPAGLARHEQYF.

This clone was detected only once. The rearrangement links TRBV2 to TRBJ2-5; TRBD2 might be the D (5 bases). The CDR3 extends over 13 amino acids. V was cut by 7 bases and J by 4 bases, with 13 bases left in between. Germline V gene data show CDR1 as SNHLY and CDR2 as FYNNEI. The CDR3 here is CASKGSGGETQYF. The CDR3 DNA reads TGTGCCAGCAAAGGATCCGGAGGAGAGACCCAGTACTTC.

In its sample, this clone was seen a few times. The CDR3 nucleotides are TGTGCCAGCACTCAAACAACAGGGCAGAATTCACCCCTCCACTTT. Protein product: CASTQTTGQNSPLHF. The chain employs TRBV7-8 and TRBJ1-6; a weak D match, TRBD1 (6 bases). The CDR3 loop spans 15 amino acids. The ends were cut back, 7 bases at V and 7 bases at J, with 17 bases in the middle. CDR1 is SGHVS, CDR2 FQNEAQ, per germline.

The gene calls are TRBV11-3 and TRBJ2-7; D remains unclear. Trimming removed 0 bases from V and 5 bases from J, with 11 bases in between. CDR1 and CDR2 from the germline V gene are SGHNT and YENEEA. This CDR3 region has 14 residues. The CDR3 DNA follows: TGTGCCAGCAGCTTAGATCAGATTCCGAACGAGCAGTACTTC. Protein: CASSLDQIPNEQYF.